The 11 T cell receptor beta chains below were found in one sample sequenced in a study of blood T cell repertoires in COVID-19. Only in-frame clones appear in the TCRdb table, and some are missing; sequencing was by immunoSEQ multiplex PCR. The sample holds under 200,000 clones, roughly 88% seen once. Sequenced sample: PBMCs or T cells enriched from blood (not recorded which). The receptors stem from a woman aged 45 to 65 who had recovered from COVID-19.

The V call is TRBV10-3, the J call TRBJ1-5, with 7 bases aligning to TRBD1. The CDR3 has 16 residues. V was clipped by 3 bases and J by 4 bases; unmatched bases: 9. Germline CDR1 ENHRY, CDR2 SYGVKD. The CDR3: CAISDSKTGPNQPQHF. DNA of the CDR3: TGTGCCATCAGTGACTCCAAGACAGGGCCGAATCAGCCCCAGCATTTT.

The chain recombines TRBV11-1 with TRBJ2-7; no firm D call. CDR1 is SGHAT and CDR2 is FQDESV in the germline V gene (reference sequence). Trimming took off 5 bases at V and 0 bases at J, with 17 bases between the two ends. The CDR3 extends over 16 amino acids. DNA for the CDR3: TGTGCCAGCAGCCGGCCCTGGCCAGGCGTCTCCTACGAGCAGTACTTC. Protein sequence: CASSRPWPGVSYEQYF. The variable domain in full, with the rest retrieved from reference TRBV11-1 and TRBJ2-7, is EAEVAQSPRYKITEKSQAVAFWCDPISGHATLYWYRQILGQGPELLVQFQDESVVDDSQLPKDRFSAERLKGVDSTLKIQPAELGDSAMYLCASSRPWPGVSYEQYFGPGTRLTVT.

The table lists this clone with a few counts. J is TRBJ2-1 and V is TRBV19; TRBD2 aligns across 8 bases. This CDR3 comprises 15 residues. Germline V CDR1 and CDR2: LNHDA, SQIVND (reference sequence). J was trimmed by 8 bases and V by 5 bases; bases with no gene match: 11. Here the CDR3 reads CASSVLAGGQDEQFF. As DNA, the CDR3 is TGTGCCAGTAGTGTGTTGGCGGGGGGCCAGGATGAGCAGTTCTTC.

The chain uses TRBV5-1 and TRBJ2-3, with no clear D. The length of the CDR3 is 14 residues. V was cut by 0 bases and J by 0 bases, with 5 bases left in between. Germline CDR1 SGHRS, CDR2 YFSETQ. CDR3 DNA sequence: TGCGCCAGCAGCTTGGGAGTTAGCACAGATACGCAGTATTTT. Translation gives CASSLGVSTDTQYF.

The chain links TRBV7-2 to TRBJ1-2, with D possibly being TRBD1 (6 bases). Germline CDR1 and CDR2: SGHTA and FQGNSA. This CDR3 spans 13 amino acids. V was cut by 4 bases and J by 5 bases, with 11 bases left in between. DNA for the CDR3: TGTGCCAGCAGCTCAACCGGGACATATGGCTACACCTTC. Residues: CASSSTGTYGYTF.

The genes are TRBV7-2 and TRBJ1-2; D possibly corresponds to TRBD1 (5 bases). Germline CDR1 is SGHTA and CDR2 is FQGNSA. V was trimmed by 2 bases and J by 4 bases, leaving 11 bases between them. The length of the CDR3 is 14 residues. The CDR3, as DNA: TGTGCCAGCAGCTTATCCAGGGAAGGCTATGGCTACACCTTC. This gives the protein CASSLSREGYGYTF.

The chain recombines TRBV14 with TRBJ1-6, with TRBD1 matching 8 bases. This CDR3 is built from 15 residues. After removal of 0 bases from V and 10 bases from J, the junction contained 5 bases not matched to a gene. Germline CDR1 is SGHDN and CDR2 is FVKESK. CDR3 nucleotides: TGTGCCAGCAGCCAAGAAACAGGGGGGGCCTCACCCCTCCACTTT. Amino acid sequence: CASSQETGGASPLHF.

The chain links TRBV20-1 to TRBJ1-1; no definite D call. Germline V gives CDR1 DFQATT, CDR2 SNEGSKA (reference sequence). The CDR3 runs 11 residues. CDR3 region: CRAYFNTEAFF. For the CDR3, the DNA is TGCAGAGCCTACTTCAACACTGAAGCTTTCTTT.

The J gene is TRBJ2-2, the V gene TRBV7-2; 8 positions agree with TRBD2. The CDR3 covers 18 residues. V trimming: 4 bases; J trimming: 0 bases; junction bases outside the gene matches: 10. CDR1 SGHTA and CDR2 FQGNSA come from the germline V gene. CDR3: CASSSFVGGVTNTGELFF. CDR3 nucleotides: TGTGCCAGCAGCTCTTTCGTCGGGGGGGTGACGAACACCGGGGAGCTGTTTTTT.

This chain connects TRBV7-2 to TRBJ2-3, with 11 bases aligning to TRBD1. Trimming took 1 base from V and 5 from J; bases not matched to a gene: 8. CDR3 size: 17 residues. Germline-derived CDR1 and CDR2 are SGHTA and FQGNSA. The CDR3 sequence: CASSLGTGGVRGDTQYF. In DNA, the CDR3 is TGTGCCAGCAGCTTAGGGACAGGGGGCGTGAGGGGAGATACGCAGTATTTT.

V is TRBV30 and J is TRBJ2-3; D might be TRBD2 (7 bases). Germline lookup yields CDR1 GTSNPN and CDR2 SVGIG (reference sequence). Trimming removed 7 bases at V and 0 bases at J, with 17 bases between. The CDR3 totals 15 residues. The CDR3 DNA is TGTGCCTTAGCCACGGGGGGCCTTAGCACAGATACGCAGTATTTT. Its translation: CALATGGLSTDTQYF.